This T cell receptor beta chain was obtained from a study of blood T cells in healthy people across ages. Broader study findings: Older age went with lower TCR beta diversity per million T cells, in a roughly linear way.

A remark on this clonotype: Antigen: not known.

Together with a sample-barcoded 5' primer, a J-beta primer mix was included in a second PCR lasting roughly 6 to 12 cycles. Each cDNA molecule received a tag from a template-switch adaptor that had 12 random nucleotides. MiXCR, applied by TCRdb to the 5' RACE reads, yields one record per CDR3 protein. The table records roughly 1,000,000 distinct CDR3 sequences, around 27% of them present only once. This CDR3 is built from 15 residues. Trimming took 5 bases from V and 5 from J, leaving 18 bases between them. In addition, the sample was reused for a study of T cells of mothers and their children. Turning to that study: The study recruited a few healthy Caucasian mothers and their six children as donors. Over 8 million TCR beta CDR3 reads were obtained from each mother, and a few million from each child.

This sequence was found in a girl aged 2-15 years in good health. The chain joins TRBV12-3 or TRBV12-4 to TRBJ1-1; D perhaps matches TRBD1 (6 bases). What was sequenced was blood. The CDR3 nucleotides read TGTGCCAGCAGTCCTACGGTAGGGGGAAGGACTGAAGCTTTCTTT. Translating gives CASSPTVGGRTEAFF.